One and the same sample provided the 10 T cell receptor beta chains below, sequenced in a study of blood T cell repertoires in COVID-19. Clones were sequenced by immunoSEQ multiplex PCR, and TCRdb holds only the in-frame ones, with some missing. The repertoire includes 95,000 to 100,000 clones, 80% to 90% of them detected once, and roughly 1.7% sits in the top ten. The sample consisted of peripheral blood. These receptors all come from a man at least 80 years old with acute or convalescent COVID-19.

The chain uses TRBV28 and TRBJ2-2; D unclear. V was cut by 8 bases and J by 4 bases, with 11 bases left in between. The CDR3 runs to 13 residues. The germline V gene has CDR1 MDHEN and CDR2 SYDVKM. In DNA, the CDR3 is TGTGCCAGCGACACAAAAATCACCGGGGAGCTGTTTTTT. This sequence encodes CASDTKITGELFF.

This clone was seen once. The chain uses TRBV28 and TRBJ2-7; no definite D call. CDR3 length equals 12 residues. Germline CDR1 MDHEN, CDR2 SYDVKM. V dropped 8 bases and J dropped 4 bases, with 12 bases sitting between them. Here the CDR3 reads CASFTAAYEQYF. Here the CDR3 DNA reads TGTGCCAGCTTCACGGCGGCGTACGAGCAGTACTTC.

V and J are TRBV4-3 and TRBJ1-3; 9 bases align to TRBD1. From germline, CDR1 is LGHNA and CDR2 YSLEER. The CDR3 is 16 residues long. Germline trimming cut 3 bases from V and 2 bases from J; bases unmatched to any gene: 5. CDR3 loop: CASSHAQGAAGNTIYF. The CDR3 DNA reads TGCGCCAGCAGCCACGCACAGGGGGCGGCTGGAAACACCATATATTTT.

The chain combines TRBV5-4 with TRBJ2-3; D ambiguous. V lost 4 bases and J 2 bases, leaving 8 bases between the germline ends. Germline assignment: CDR1 SGHNT and CDR2 YYREEE (reference sequence). The CDR3 is made up of 13 amino acids. Written as DNA, the CDR3 is TGTGCCAGCAGCCGTGAGTCCACAGATACGCAGTATTTT. Amino acid sequence: CASSRESTDTQYF.

The chain links TRBV11-2 to TRBJ2-5; tentative D call: TRBD1 (6 bases). Germline CDR1 SGHAT, CDR2 FQNNGV. The V end was cut by 1 base, the J end by 1 base, with 10 bases between. This CDR3 spans 15 amino acids. In nucleotides, the CDR3 is TGTGCCAGCAGCTTAGGGGCAGGGGTCCAAGAGACCCAGTACTTC. Protein sequence: CASSLGAGVQETQYF. Using reference TRBV11-2 and TRBJ2-5 for the parts outside the CDR3, the full variable domain is EAGVAQSPRYKIIEKRQSVAFWCNPISGHATLYWYQQILGQGPKLLIQFQNNGVVDDSQLPKDRFSAERLKGVDSTLKIQPAKLEDSAVYLCASSLGAGVQETQYFGPGTRLLVL.

The rearrangement uses TRBV5-4 and TRBJ1-2; D is possibly TRBD1 (6 bases). The length of the CDR3 is 15 residues. Trimming removed 4 bases at V and 0 bases at J, with 13 bases between. Germline CDR1 reads SGHNT; CDR2 reads YYREEE (reference sequence). The DNA for the CDR3 is TGTGCCAGCAGCACCAACAGGGAGCCTAACTATGGCTACACCTTC. This gives the protein CASSTNREPNYGYTF.

This chain connects TRBV6-5 to TRBJ2-5; D perhaps matches TRBD2 (7 bases). The CDR3 loop spans 14 amino acids. Trimming shortened V by 4 bases and J by 4 bases, and 13 bases separated the two germline ends. Germline CDR1 and CDR2: MNHEY and SVGAGI. The CDR3 coding sequence is TGTGCCAGCAGTTCCGAGGGGGGGCGAGAGACCCAGTACTTC. Protein product: CASSSEGGRETQYF.

CDR3 in DNA: TGTGCCAGCAGCTTTGTTGTCCCCGGACTACCCACCGGGGAGCTGTTTTTT. Its protein is CASSFVVPGLPTGELFF. This chain links TRBV13 with TRBJ2-2; D perhaps matches TRBD2 (6 bases). The V end was cut by 3 bases, the J end by 4 bases, with 18 bases between. Per germline, CDR1 PRHDT and CDR2 FYEKMQ (reference sequence). The CDR3 sequence is 17 residues long. Full variable domain (outside the CDR3, taken from reference TRBV13 and TRBJ2-2): AAGVIQSPRHLIKEKRETATLKCYPIPRHDTVYWYQQGPGQDPQFLISFYEKMQSDKGSIPDRFSAQQFSDYHSELNMSSLELGDSALYFCASSFVVPGLPTGELFFGEGSRLTVL.

V gene TRBV7-8 combines with J gene TRBJ1-4; no reliable D call. Germline values: CDR1 SGHVS, CDR2 FQNEAQ. The V end lost 1 base, the J end lost 10 bases, and 16 bases lay between the germline ends. The CDR3 spans 15 residues. The CDR3: CASSLVGQREGKLFF. In DNA form, the CDR3 reads TGTGCCAGCAGCTTAGTGGGCCAAAGAGAGGGAAAACTGTTTTTT.

This clone was found once. The gene calls are TRBV6-4 and TRBJ1-6, with 8 bases aligning to TRBD1. CDR3 length equals 15 residues. With V trimmed by 3 bases and J by 10 bases, 8 bases remained unmatched. Germline-derived CDR1 and CDR2 are MRHNA and SNTAGT. CDR3 protein: CASSESTGARSPLHF. The CDR3 DNA follows: TGTGCCAGCAGTGAATCGACAGGGGCTCGATCACCCCTCCACTTT.